The clone carrying this T cell receptor beta chain has more than one count but fewer than ten. Its antigen is undetermined. Trimming took off 4 bases at V and 4 bases at J, with 13 bases between the two ends. Germline CDR1 is DFQATT and CDR2 is SNEGSKA (reference sequence). The CDR3 length is 13 residues. The data originate from a study of identical twins. After template switching added a universal primer site, the resulting cDNA carried unique molecular identifiers. TCRdb called the 5' RACE reads again in MiXCR, with one record for every CDR3 protein. The repertoire has roughly 1.6 million distinct CDR3 sequences, under 35% of them found once; the top ten carry around 0.25%. Broader study findings: Cord blood beta clonotypes present at high abundance carried fewer insertions; no such pattern appeared in memory repertoires.

Material for sequencing was cord blood. V and J are TRBV20-1 and TRBJ1-2; D may be TRBD1 (6 bases). This TCR derives from a newborn girl in good health. The CDR3 reads CSAKEGGGYGYTF. The CDR3 bases are TGCAGTGCTAAGGAAGGGGGAGGCTATGGCTACACCTTC.